The table lists the clone carrying this T cell receptor (beta chain) with a few counts. The target antigen is unknown. The PCR made use of 60 Vbeta and 13 Jbeta primers. Sequencing used immunoSEQ multiplex PCR; TCRdb keeps in-frame clones, though not all of them. The table records around 78,000 clones, around 81% of them present only once. These data belong to a study of cytomegalovirus exposure and HLA in healthy donors. General study points: Common viral pathogens seemed to be connected with several of the most significant clusters, according to a later analysis. Looking again later, the authors saw that most CMV-associated TCR beta chains seemed HLA-restricted. Rarity marked most TCR sequences, yet some public TCRs occurred in many donors.

This CDR3 spans 15 amino acids. Per germline, CDR1 SGHTA and CDR2 FQGNSA. The V gene lost 4 bases and the J gene lost 0 bases, with 10 bases spanning the gap. The specimen sequenced was PBMCs. The chain joins TRBV7-2 to TRBJ1-5, with D perhaps TRBD1 (5 bases). The source of this sequence is a male donor in good health and CMV-seronegative. The CDR3 nucleotides read TGTGCCAGCAGCTCCCCCGGGGGTAGCAATCAGCCCCAGCATTTT. Its protein product is CASSSPGGSNQPQHF.